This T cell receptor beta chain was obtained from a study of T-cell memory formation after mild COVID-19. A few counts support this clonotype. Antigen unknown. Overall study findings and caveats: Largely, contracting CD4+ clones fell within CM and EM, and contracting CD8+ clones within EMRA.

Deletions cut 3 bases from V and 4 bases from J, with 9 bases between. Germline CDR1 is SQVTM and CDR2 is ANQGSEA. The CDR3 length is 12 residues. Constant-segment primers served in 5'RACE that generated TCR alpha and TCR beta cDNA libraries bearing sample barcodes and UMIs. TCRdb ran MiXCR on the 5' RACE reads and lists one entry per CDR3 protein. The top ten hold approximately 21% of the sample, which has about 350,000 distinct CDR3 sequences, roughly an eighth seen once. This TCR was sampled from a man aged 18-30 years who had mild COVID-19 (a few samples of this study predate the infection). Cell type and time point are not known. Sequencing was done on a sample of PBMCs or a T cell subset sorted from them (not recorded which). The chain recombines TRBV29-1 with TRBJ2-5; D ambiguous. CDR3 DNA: TGCAGCGTTGACGGCCGCCTAGAGACCCAGTACTTC. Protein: CSVDGRLETQYF.